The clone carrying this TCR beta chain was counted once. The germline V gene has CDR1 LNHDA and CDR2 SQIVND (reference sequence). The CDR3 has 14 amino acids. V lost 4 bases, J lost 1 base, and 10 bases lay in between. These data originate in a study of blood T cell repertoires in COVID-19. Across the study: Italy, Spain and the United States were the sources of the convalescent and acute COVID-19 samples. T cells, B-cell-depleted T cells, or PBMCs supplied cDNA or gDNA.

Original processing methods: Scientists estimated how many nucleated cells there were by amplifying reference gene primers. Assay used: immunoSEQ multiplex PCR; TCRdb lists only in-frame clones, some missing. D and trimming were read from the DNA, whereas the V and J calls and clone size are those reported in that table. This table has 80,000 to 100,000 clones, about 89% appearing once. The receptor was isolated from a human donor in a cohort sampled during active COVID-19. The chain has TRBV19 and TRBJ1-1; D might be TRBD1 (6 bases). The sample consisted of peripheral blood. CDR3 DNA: TGTGCCAGTAGTAGACAGGCGTGGAACACTGAAGCTTTCTTT. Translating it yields CASSRQAWNTEAFF.